This T cell receptor (beta chain) was captured in a study of blood T cell repertoires in COVID-19. In the authors' methods: Nucleated cell counts were estimated from reference gene primer amplification. The repertoire was sequenced with immunoSEQ multiplex PCR; TCRdb's copy has only in-frame clones and lacks some. Clonal size and the V and J genes are those of that table, whereas D and trimming came from the DNA. Seen here are fewer than 450,000 clones, about 90% observed once, and the top ten hold approximately 0.99%. The germline gives CDR1 SGDLS, CDR2 YYNGEE. V lost 4 bases to trimming and J lost 4 bases, with 12 bases between them. CDR3 length: 14 residues. Participant-given clinical history determined each cohort assignment. Recovery meant two consecutive negative NP/OP PCR tests, professional clearance, or resolved symptoms.

V is TRBV9 and J is TRBJ1-3; TRBD1 is a possible D gene (5 bases). Material for sequencing was PBMCs or T cells enriched from blood (not recorded which). The clonotype was recovered from a woman under 40 who had recovered from COVID-19. CDR3 sequence: CASSPSGSGNTIYF. The CDR3 DNA is TGTGCCAGCAGCCCCTCAGGGTCCGGAAACACCATATATTTT.